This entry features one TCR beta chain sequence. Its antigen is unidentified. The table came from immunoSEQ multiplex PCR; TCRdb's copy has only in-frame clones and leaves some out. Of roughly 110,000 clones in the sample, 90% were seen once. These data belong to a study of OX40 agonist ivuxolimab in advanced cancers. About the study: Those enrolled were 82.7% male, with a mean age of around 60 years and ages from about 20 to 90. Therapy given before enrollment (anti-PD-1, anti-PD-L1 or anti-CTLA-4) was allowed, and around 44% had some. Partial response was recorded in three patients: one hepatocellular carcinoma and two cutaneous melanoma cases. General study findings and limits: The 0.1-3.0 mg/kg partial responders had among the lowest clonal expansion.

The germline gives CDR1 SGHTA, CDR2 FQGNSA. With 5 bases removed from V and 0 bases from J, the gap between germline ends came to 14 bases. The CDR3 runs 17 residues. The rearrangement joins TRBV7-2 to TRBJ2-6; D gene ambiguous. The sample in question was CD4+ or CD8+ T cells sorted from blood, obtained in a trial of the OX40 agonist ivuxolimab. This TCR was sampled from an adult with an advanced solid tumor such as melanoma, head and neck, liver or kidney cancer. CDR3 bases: TGTGCCAGCAGCCCACTTCCCCATTTCTCTGGGGCCAACGTCCTGACTTTC. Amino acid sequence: CASSPLPHFSGANVLTF.